There are many counts of the clone carrying this TCR beta chain. The target antigen is unknown. The sample is drawn from a study of CD8 T cells in ankylosing spondylitis. Making the TCR beta libraries involved quantitative 5'-RACE with molecular barcodes. One entry per CDR3 protein results from TCRdb running MiXCR on the 5' RACE reads. The table has about 240,000 distinct CDR3 sequences, around 7.8% seen once; the top ten hold approximately 6.3%. The V end lost 4 bases, the J end lost 0 bases, and 12 bases lay between the germline ends. The CDR3 is made up of 15 amino acids. Germline assignment: CDR1 MNHGY and CDR2 SVAAGI. Study-wide results and limits: Disease-linked clones bore a CD8+ phenotype, appearing relatively rarely in peripheral blood.

The sequenced sample consisted of blood, either unsorted or a sorted T cell fraction (not recorded which). This chain joins TRBV6-9 and TRBJ1-1; D possibly corresponds to TRBD1 (6 bases). The sequence came from a male donor with ankylosing spondylitis or in good health (not recorded which). The CDR3 DNA reads as TGTGCCAGCAGTTCGCGGACAGTACTGAACACTGAAGCTTTCTTT. Translation: CASSSRTVLNTEAFF.